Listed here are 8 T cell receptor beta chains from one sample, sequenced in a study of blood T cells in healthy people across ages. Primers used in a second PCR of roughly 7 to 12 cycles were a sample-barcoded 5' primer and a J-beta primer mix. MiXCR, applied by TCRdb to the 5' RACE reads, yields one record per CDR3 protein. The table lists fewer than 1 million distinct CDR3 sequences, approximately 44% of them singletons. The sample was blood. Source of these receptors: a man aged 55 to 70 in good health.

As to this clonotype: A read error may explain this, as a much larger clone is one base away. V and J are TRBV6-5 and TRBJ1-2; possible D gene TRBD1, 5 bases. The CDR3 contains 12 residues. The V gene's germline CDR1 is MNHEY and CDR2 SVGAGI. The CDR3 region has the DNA TGTGTCAGCAGGGATCCAGGGCATGGCTACACCTTC. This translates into CVSRDPGHGYTF.

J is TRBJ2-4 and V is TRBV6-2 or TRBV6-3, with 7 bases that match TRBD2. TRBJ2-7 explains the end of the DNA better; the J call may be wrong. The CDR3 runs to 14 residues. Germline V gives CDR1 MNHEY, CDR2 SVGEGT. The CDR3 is CASSWWASGYEQYF. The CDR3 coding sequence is TGTGCCAGCAGTTGGTGGGCTAGCGGCTACGAGCAGTACTTC.

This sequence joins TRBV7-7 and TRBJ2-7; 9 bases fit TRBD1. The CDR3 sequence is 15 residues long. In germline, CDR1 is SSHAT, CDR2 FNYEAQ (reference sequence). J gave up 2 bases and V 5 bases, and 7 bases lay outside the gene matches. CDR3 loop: CASSQGQGLAYEQYF. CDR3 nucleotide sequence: TGTGCCAGCAGCCAGGGACAGGGTCTAGCCTACGAGCAGTACTTC.

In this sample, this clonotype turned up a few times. The CDR3: CASSLSPGGGIYNEQFF. As DNA, the CDR3 is TGTGCCAGCAGCTTATCTCCGGGGGGTGGCATTTACAATGAGCAGTTCTTC. The chain carries TRBV7-2 and TRBJ2-1; 7 positions agree with TRBD2. This CDR3 contains 17 residues. The V segment lost 2 bases and the J segment 4 bases; nucleotides outside the gene matches: 11. Germline assignment: CDR1 SGHTA and CDR2 FQGNSA.

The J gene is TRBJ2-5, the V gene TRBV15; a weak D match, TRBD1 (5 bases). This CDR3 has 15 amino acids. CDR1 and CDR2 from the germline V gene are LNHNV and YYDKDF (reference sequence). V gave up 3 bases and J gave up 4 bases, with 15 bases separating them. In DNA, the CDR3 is TGTGCCACCAGCAGGAGCCCACAGGATGGAGAGACCCAGTACTTC. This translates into CATSRSPQDGETQYF.

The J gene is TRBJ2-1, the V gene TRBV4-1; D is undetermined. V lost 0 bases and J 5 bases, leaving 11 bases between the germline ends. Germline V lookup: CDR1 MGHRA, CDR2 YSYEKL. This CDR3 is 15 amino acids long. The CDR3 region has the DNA TGCGCCAGCAGCCAAGATCGATCACCTGACAATGAGCAGTTCTTC. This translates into CASSQDRSPDNEQFF.

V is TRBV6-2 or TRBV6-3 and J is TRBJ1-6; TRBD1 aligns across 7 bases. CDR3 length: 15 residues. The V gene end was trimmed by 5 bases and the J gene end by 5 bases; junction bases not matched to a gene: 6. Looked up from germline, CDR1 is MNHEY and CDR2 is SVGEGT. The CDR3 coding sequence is TGTGCCAGCAGTCGTCATGGGACAGATAATTCACCCCTCCACTTT. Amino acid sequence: CASSRHGTDNSPLHF.

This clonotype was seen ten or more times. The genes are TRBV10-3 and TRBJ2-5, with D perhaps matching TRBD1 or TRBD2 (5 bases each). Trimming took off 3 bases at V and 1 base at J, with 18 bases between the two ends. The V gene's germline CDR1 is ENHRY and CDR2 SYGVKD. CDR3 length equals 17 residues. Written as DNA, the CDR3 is TGTGCCATCAGTGATCCCTCGGGGCAAAGAGTCCAAGAGACCCAGTACTTC. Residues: CAISDPSGQRVQETQYF.